Listed below are T cell receptor beta chains from one sample, sequenced in a study of CD8 T cells in Susac syndrome. TCRdb used MiXCR to reprocess the immunoSEQ multiplex PCR reads, holding one entry per CDR3 protein. This table holds about 130,000 distinct CDR3 sequences, roughly 96% found once. Sequenced input: CD4+ T cells from PBMCs. The source of these receptors is a human donor in good health. Both conserved end residues are part of each CDR3. Fields, in order: J gene, V gene, clone size, D gene, CDR3 protein, CDR3 DNA. D genes are given only for firm matches. Expanded clones get a size class; other rows say once, few or many, or leave the size out.

J: TRBJ2-3
V: TRBV29-1
size: once
D: TRBD2
CDR3: CSAWTRGGTDTQYF
DNA: TGCAGCGCCTGGACCCGGGGGGGCACAGATACGCAGTATTTT

J: TRBJ2-7
V: TRBV29-1
size: once
D: .
CDR3: CSAVKAYEQYF
DNA: TGCAGCGCCGTGAAGGCCTACGAGCAGTACTTC

J: TRBJ2-7
V: TRBV18
size: .
D: TRBD2
CDR3: CASSPRQLALGYEQYF
DNA: TGTGCCAGCTCACCACGCCAACTAGCGTTAGGCTACGAGCAGTACTTC

J: TRBJ2-7
V: TRBV29-1
size: once
D: TRBD1
CDR3: CSATTGVDEQYF
DNA: TGCAGCGCCACTACAGGGGTGGACGAGCAGTACTTC

J: TRBJ2-1
V: TRBV30
size: .
D: TRBD2
CDR3: CAWSVLRTSGRSYNEQFF
DNA: TGTGCCTGGAGTGTACTCAGGACTAGCGGGAGATCCTACAATGAGCAGTTCTTC

J: TRBJ2-1
V: TRBV3-1
size: .
D: .
CDR3: CASSQGFLSNEQFF
DNA: TGTGCCAGCAGCCAAGGGTTCCTGAGCAATGAGCAGTTCTTC

J: TRBJ2-1
V: TRBV25-1
size: .
D: .
CDR3: CASSAGDPSYNEQFF
DNA: TGTGCCAGCAGTGCCGGGGATCCCTCCTACAATGAGCAGTTCTTC

J: TRBJ2-7
V: TRBV7-2
size: .
D: TRBD2
CDR3: CASSPSASGSVEQYF
DNA: TGTGCCAGCAGCCCATCGGCTAGCGGGAGTGTAGAGCAGTACTTC

J: TRBJ2-5
V: TRBV14
size: once
D: .
CDR3: CASSQRWTETQYF
DNA: TGTGCCAGCAGCCAGCGATGGACAGAGACCCAGTACTTC

J: TRBJ2-7
V: TRBV28
size: .
D: .
CDR3: CASISPAPLYEQYF
DNA: TGTGCCAGCATTTCCCCGGCCCCCCTCTACGAGCAGTACTTC

J: TRBJ1-2
V: TRBV30
size: .
D: .
CDR3: CAWSVQGSWGYTF
DNA: TGTGCCTGGAGTGTACAGGGATCCTGGGGCTACACCTTC

J: TRBJ1-3
V: TRBV6-5
size: .
D: .
CDR3: CASSYSHGSVGNTIYF
DNA: TGTGCCAGCAGTTACAGCCACGGATCGGTTGGAAACACCATATATTTT

J: TRBJ2-3
V: TRBV7-2
size: few
D: .
CDR3: CASSPYSTDTQYF
DNA: TGTGCCAGCAGCCCCTACTCCACAGATACGCAGTATTTT

J: TRBJ2-7
V: TRBV30
size: .
D: TRBD1
CDR3: CAWTGTGLYEQYF
DNA: TGTGCCTGGACCGGGACAGGCCTCTACGAGCAGTACTTC

J: TRBJ2-7
V: TRBV5-6
size: .
D: TRBD2
CDR3: CASSLMSSGAREQYF
DNA: TGTGCCAGCAGCTTGATGTCTAGCGGGGCTCGGGAGCAGTACTTC

J: TRBJ2-5
V: TRBV29-1
size: .
D: .
CDR3: CSVGGHRETQYF
DNA: TGCAGCGTGGGGGGACACCGTGAGACCCAGTACTTC

J: TRBJ2-7
V: TRBV7-9
size: .
D: TRBD2
CDR3: CASSAMGGREEYF
DNA: TGTGCCAGCAGCGCGATGGGGGGTCGGGAGGAGTACTTC

J: TRBJ1-4
V: TRBV12-3/TRBV12-4
size: .
D: .
CDR3: CASSFGGGVSKLFF
DNA: TGTGCCAGCAGTTTTGGGGGAGGGGTGTCGAAACTGTTTTTT

J: TRBJ1-1
V: TRBV7-6
size: .
D: .
CDR3: CASSLDTVGNTEAFF
DNA: TGTGCCAGCAGCTTAGATACAGTTGGGAACACTGAAGCTTTCTTT

J: TRBJ2-3
V: TRBV5-1
size: .
D: .
CDR3: CASRSKAVPTDTQYF
DNA: TGCGCCAGCAGATCGAAAGCGGTCCCCACAGATACGCAGTATTTT

J: TRBJ2-7
V: TRBV7-9
size: .
D: .
CDR3: CASSLKALPGQSYEQYF
DNA: TGTGCCAGCAGCTTAAAGGCCTTACCCGGACAGAGCTACGAGCAGTACTTC

J: TRBJ2-7
V: TRBV6-5
size: once
D: .
CDR3: CASRLRLGPYEQYF
DNA: TGTGCCAGCAGACTCCGACTGGGACCCTACGAGCAGTACTTC

J: TRBJ2-3
V: TRBV5-1
size: .
D: TRBD1
CDR3: CASSPPGTARTDTQYF
DNA: TGCGCCAGCAGCCCGCCCGGGACAGCCCGCACAGATACGCAGTATTTT